The source of this TCR beta chain is a study of blood T cell repertoires in COVID-19. The method was immunoSEQ multiplex PCR; TCRdb's version includes in-frame clones alone and lacks a portion of them. Among roughly 300,000 clones listed, roughly 90% were seen once. The CDR3 loop spans 13 amino acids. Trimming stripped 1 base from V and 8 bases from J, with 9 bases between. Germline V CDR1 and CDR2: KGHSH, LQKENI. The clonotype was recovered from a young woman who had recovered from COVID-19. What was sequenced was PBMCs or T cells enriched from blood (not recorded which). This chain links TRBV18 with TRBJ2-1; D possibly corresponds to TRBD1 (6 bases). The CDR3 loop is CASSPQDSHEQFF. The CDR3 DNA is TGTGCCAGCTCACCACAGGACAGCCATGAGCAGTTCTTC.